This T cell receptor beta chain was observed in a study of cytotoxic CD8 clonotypes in ibrutinib-treated CLL. Study-level background: The sample average was 255,043 productive templates and 100,000 or so productive rearrangements.

Regarding the study as a whole: Sustained-remission and progressing patients' sampling times differed.

Genomic DNA for TCR beta libraries, around 1.9 micrograms, came from cryopreserved PBMCs. Assay used: immunoSEQ multiplex PCR; TCRdb lists only in-frame clones, some missing. The table records under 300,000 clones, 70% of them present only once. To note about this clone: Its matching antigen is unknown.

V lost 3 bases, J lost 3 bases, and 10 bases stayed unmatched. CDR3 length equals 16 residues. CDR1 is SGHAT and CDR2 is FQNNGV in the germline V gene. The sample in question was PBMCs, obtained after 24 months of ibrutinib treatment. The sequence came from a human donor with chronic lymphocytic leukemia. The chain combines TRBV11-2 with TRBJ1-1; 7 bases map to TRBD1. The DNA for the CDR3 is TGTGCCAGCAGCTTCGGGTGGGGGCAGGGGGACACTGAAGCTTTCTTT. Protein product: CASSFGWGQGDTEAFF. Full variable domain (rest looked up from reference TRBV11-2 and TRBJ1-1): EAGVAQSPRYKIIEKRQSVAFWCNPISGHATLYWYQQILGQGPKLLIQFQNNGVVDDSQLPKDRFSAERLKGVDSTLKIQPAKLEDSAVYLCASSFGWGQGDTEAFFGQGTRLTVV.